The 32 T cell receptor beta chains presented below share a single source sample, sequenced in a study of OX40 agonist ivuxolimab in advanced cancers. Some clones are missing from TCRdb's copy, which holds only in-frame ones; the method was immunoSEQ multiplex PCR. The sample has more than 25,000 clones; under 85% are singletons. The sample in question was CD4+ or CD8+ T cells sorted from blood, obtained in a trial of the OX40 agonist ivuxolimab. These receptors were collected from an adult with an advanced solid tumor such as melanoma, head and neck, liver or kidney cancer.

DNA for the CDR3: TGTGCCAGCTCACTTAGTTTGAAGGTACGGCAGAACACCGGGGAGCTGTTTTTT. Amino acid sequence: CASSLSLKVRQNTGELFF. This chain links TRBV18 with TRBJ2-2, with D unclear. The CDR3 is 18 amino acids. Germline V gene sequence: CDR1 KGHSH, CDR2 LQKENI. Trimming left V 4 bases short and J 1 base short, with 19 bases between. Full variable domain (missing parts from reference TRBV18 and TRBJ2-2): NAGVMQNPRHLVRRRGQEARLRCSPMKGHSHVYWYRQLPEEGLKFMVYLQKENIIDESGMPKERFSAEFPKEGPSILRIQQVVRGDSAAYFCASSLSLKVRQNTGELFFGEGSRLTVL.

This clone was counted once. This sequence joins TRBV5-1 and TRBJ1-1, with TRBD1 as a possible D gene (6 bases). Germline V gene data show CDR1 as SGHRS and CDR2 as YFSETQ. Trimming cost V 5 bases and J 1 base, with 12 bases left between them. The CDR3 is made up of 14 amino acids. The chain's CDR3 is CASSPLQGNTEAFF. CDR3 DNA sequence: TGCGCCAGCAGTCCTCTACAGGGGAACACTGAAGCTTTCTTT.

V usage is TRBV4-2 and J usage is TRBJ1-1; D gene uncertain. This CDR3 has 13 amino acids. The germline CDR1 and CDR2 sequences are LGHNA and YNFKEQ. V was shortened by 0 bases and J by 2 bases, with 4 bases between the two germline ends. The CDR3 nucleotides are TGTGCCAGCAGCCAAGACACTAACACTGAAGCTTTCTTT. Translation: CASSQDTNTEAFF.

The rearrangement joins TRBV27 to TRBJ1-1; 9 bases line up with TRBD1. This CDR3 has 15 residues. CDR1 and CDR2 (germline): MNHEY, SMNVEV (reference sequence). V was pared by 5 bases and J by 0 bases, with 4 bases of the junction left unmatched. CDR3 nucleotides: TGTGCCAGCAGTGCCTGGGACAGGGTGAACACTGAAGCTTTCTTT. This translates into CASSAWDRVNTEAFF.

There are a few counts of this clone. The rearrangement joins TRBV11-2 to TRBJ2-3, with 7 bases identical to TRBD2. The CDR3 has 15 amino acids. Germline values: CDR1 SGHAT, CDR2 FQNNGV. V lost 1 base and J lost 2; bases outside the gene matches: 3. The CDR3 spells CASSLASGYTDTQYF. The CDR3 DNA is TGTGCCAGCAGCTTAGCTAGCGGATACACAGATACGCAGTATTTT.

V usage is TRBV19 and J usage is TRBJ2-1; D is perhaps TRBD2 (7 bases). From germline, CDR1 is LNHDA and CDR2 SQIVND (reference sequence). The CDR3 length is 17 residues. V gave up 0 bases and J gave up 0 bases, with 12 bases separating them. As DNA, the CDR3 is TGTGCCAGTAGTATAGAGGGAGGGGGGGACTCCTACAATGAGCAGTTCTTC. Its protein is CASSIEGGGDSYNEQFF. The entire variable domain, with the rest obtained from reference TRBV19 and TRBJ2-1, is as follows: DGGITQSPKYLFRKEGQNVTLSCEQNLNHDAMYWYRQDPGQGLRLIYYSQIVNDFQKGDIAEGYSVSREKKESFPLTVTSAQKNPTAFYLCASSIEGGGDSYNEQFFGPGTRLTVL.

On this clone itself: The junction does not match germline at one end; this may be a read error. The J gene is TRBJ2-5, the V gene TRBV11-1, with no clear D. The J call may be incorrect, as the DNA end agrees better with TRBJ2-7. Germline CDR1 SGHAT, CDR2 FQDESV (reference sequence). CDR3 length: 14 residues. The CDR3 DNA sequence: TGTGCCAGCAGCCCTAGAATGTCCTCCAACGAGCAGTACTTC. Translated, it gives CASSPRMSSNEQYF.

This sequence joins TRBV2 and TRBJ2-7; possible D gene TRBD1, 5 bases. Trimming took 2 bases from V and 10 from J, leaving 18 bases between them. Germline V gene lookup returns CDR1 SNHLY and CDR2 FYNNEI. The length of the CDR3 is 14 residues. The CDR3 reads CASSEQGIGLGQYF. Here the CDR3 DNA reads TGTGCCAGCAGTGAACAGGGAATCGGGTTAGGACAGTACTTC.

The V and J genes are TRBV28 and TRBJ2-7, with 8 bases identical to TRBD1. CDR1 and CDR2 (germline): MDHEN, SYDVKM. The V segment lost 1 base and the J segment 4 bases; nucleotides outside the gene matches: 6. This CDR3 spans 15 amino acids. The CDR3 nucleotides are TGTGCCAGCAGTTTATTATCAGGGGGCAGATACGAGCAGTACTTC. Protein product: CASSLLSGGRYEQYF.

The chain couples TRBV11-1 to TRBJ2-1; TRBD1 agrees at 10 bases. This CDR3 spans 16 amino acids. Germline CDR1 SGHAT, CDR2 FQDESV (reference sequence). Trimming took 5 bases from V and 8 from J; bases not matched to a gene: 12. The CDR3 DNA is TGTGCCAGCAGCCCAAAGACAGGGGGCTTATTAGATGAGCAGTTCTTC. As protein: CASSPKTGGLLDEQFF.

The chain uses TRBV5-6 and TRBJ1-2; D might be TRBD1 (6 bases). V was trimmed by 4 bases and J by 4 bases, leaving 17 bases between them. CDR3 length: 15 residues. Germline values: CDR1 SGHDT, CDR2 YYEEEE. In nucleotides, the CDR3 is TGTGCCAGCAGCCCGTCGGACAGCGTGAGCTATGGCTACACCTTC. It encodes CASSPSDSVSYGYTF. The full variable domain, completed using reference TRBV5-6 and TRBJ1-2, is DAGVTQSPTHLIKTRGQQVTLRCSPKSGHDTVSWYQQALGQGPQFIFQYYEEEERQRGNFPDRFSGHQFPNYSSELNVNALLLGDSALYLCASSPSDSVSYGYTFGSGTRLTVV.

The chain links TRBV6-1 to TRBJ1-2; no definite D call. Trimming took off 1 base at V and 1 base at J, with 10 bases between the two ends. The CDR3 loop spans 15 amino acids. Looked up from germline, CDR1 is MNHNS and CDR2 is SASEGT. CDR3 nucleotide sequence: TGTGCCAGCAGTGAAGTCACCCTTAATAACTATGGCTACACCTTC. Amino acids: CASSEVTLNNYGYTF.

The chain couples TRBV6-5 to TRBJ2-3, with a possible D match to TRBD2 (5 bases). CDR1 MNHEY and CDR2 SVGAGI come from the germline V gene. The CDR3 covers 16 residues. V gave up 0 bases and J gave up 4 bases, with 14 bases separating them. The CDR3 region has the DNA TGTGCCAGCAGTTACTCGAGACACGGGGTTTCAGATACGCAGTATTTT. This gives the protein CASSYSRHGVSDTQYF.

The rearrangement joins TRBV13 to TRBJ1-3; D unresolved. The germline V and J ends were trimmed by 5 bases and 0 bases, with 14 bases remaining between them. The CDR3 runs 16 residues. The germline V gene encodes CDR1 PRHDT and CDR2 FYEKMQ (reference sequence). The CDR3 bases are TGTGCCAGCAGCCGAACGAACAGCCCCTCTGGAAACACCATATATTTT. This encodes CASSRTNSPSGNTIYF.

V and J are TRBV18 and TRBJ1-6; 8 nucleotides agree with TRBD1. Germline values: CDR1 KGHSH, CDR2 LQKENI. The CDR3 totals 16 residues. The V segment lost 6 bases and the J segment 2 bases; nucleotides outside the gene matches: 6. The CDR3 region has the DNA TGTGCCAGCTCTCGGACAGGGAAGCCCTATAATTCACCCCTCCACTTT. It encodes CASSRTGKPYNSPLHF.

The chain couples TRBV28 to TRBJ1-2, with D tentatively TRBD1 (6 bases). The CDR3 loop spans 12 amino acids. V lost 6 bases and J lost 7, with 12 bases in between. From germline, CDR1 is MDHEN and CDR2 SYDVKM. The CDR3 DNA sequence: TGTGCCAGCAGCTCAGGGGATTCTGGCTACACCTTC. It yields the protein CASSSGDSGYTF.

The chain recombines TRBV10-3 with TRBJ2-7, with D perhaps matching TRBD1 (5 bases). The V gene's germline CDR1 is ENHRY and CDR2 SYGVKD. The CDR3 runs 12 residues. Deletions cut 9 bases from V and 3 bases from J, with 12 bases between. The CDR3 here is CAIATDSYEQYF. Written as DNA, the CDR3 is TGTGCCATAGCGACAGATAGCTACGAGCAGTACTTC.

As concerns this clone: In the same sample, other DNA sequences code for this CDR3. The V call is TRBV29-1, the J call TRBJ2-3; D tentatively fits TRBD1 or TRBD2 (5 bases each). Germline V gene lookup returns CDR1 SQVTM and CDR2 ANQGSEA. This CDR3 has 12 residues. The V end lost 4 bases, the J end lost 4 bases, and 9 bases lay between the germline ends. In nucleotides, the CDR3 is TGCAGCGTTGTACGGGGCTCAGATACGCAGTATTTT. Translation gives CSVVRGSDTQYF.

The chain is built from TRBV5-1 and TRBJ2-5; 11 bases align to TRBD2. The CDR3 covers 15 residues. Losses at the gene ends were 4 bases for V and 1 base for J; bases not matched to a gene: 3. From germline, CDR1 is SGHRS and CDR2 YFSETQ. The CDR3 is CASSRLAGGQETQYF. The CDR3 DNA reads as TGCGCCAGCAGCCGTCTAGCGGGGGGCCAAGAGACCCAGTACTTC.

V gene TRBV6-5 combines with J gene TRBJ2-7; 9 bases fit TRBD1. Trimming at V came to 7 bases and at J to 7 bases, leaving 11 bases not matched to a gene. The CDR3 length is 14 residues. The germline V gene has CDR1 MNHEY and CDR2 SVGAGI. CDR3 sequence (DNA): TGTGCCAGCATGAACCTACAGGGGGCTGGAGAGCAGTACGTC. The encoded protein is CASMNLQGAGEQYV.

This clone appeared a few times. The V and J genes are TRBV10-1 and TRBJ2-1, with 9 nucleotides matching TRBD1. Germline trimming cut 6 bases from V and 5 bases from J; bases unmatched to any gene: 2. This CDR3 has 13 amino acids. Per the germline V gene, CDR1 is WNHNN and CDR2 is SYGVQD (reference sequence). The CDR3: CASSGTGHNEQFF. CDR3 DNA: TGCGCCAGCAGCGGGACAGGGCACAATGAGCAGTTCTTC.

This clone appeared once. CDR3 nucleotide sequence: TGTGCCAGCAGCTTCAGACAGAACACCGGGGAGCTGTTTTTT. This translates into CASSFRQNTGELFF. The rearrangement uses TRBV5-6 and TRBJ2-2; no definite D call. V lost 2 bases and J 1 base, leaving 6 bases between the germline ends. The length of the CDR3 is 14 residues. Looked up from germline, CDR1 is SGHDT and CDR2 is YYEEEE.

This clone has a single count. The CDR3 sequence is CASSVEAGSVGTQYF. CDR3 nucleotide sequence: TGTGCCAGCAGCGTAGAGGCAGGGTCGGTGGGGACCCAGTACTTC. The chain links TRBV9 to TRBJ2-5; maybe TRBD1 (5 bases). CDR1 SGDLS and CDR2 YYNGEE come from the germline V gene. This CDR3 region has 15 residues. V was cut by 0 bases and J by 7 bases, with 16 bases left in between.

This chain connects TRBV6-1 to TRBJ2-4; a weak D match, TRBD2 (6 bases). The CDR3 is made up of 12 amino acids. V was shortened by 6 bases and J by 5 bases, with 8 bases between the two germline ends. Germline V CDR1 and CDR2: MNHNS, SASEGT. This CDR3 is CASRAGQNIQYF. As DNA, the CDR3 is TGTGCCAGCAGGGCGGGACAAAACATTCAGTACTTC.

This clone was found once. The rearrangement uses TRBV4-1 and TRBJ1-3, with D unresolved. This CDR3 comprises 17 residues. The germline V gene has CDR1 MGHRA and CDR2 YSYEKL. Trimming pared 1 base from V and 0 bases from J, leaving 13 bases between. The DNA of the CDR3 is TGCGCCAGCAGCCAAGCTCGAAGGGTCTCCTCTGGAAACACCATATATTTT. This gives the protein CASSQARRVSSGNTIYF.

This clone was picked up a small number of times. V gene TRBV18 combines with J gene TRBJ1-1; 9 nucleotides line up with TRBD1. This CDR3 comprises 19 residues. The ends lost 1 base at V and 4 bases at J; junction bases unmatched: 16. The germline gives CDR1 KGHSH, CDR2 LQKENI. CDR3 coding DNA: TGTGCCAGCTCACCACTGTCCGACAGGGGGTTGGTGGAACTCACTGAAGCTTTCTTT. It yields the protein CASSPLSDRGLVELTEAFF.

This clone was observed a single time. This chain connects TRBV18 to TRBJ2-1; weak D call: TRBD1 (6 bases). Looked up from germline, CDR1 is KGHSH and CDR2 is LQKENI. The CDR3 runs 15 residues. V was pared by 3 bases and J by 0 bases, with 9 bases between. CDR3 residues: CASSPGHSSYNEQFF. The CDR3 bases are TGTGCCAGCTCACCGGGACACAGCTCCTACAATGAGCAGTTCTTC.

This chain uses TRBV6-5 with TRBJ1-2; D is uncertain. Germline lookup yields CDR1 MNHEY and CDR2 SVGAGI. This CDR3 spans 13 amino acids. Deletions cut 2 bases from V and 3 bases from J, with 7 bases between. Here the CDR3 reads CASSYGDDYGYTF. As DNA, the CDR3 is TGTGCCAGCAGTTACGGGGATGACTATGGCTACACCTTC.

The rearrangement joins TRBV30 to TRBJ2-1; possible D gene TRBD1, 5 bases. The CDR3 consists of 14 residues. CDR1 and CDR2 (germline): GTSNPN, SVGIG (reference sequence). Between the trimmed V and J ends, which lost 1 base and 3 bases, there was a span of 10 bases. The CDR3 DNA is TGTGCCTGGAGTGCGGCAGGGATCTACAATGAGCAGTTCTTC. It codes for CAWSAAGIYNEQFF.

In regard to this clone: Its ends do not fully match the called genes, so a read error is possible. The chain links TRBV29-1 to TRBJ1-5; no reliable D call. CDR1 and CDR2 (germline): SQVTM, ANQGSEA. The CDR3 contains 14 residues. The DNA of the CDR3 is TGCAGCGTTGTTTCCGGTAATAGCAATCGGCCCCAGCATTTT. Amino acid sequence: CSVVSGNSNRPQHF.

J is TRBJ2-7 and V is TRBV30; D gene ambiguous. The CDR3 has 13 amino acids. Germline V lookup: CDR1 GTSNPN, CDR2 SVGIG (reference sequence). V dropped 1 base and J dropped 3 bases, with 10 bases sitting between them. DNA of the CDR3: TGTGCCTGGAGTGGACCGGGCATCTACGAGCAGTACTTC. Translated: CAWSGPGIYEQYF.

The CDR3 here is CANRVGRSNTEAFF. The CDR3 nucleotides are TGTGCCAACAGGGTCGGACGTTCGAACACTGAAGCTTTCTTT. V is TRBV11-2 and J is TRBJ1-1; perhaps TRBD1 as D (6 bases). V lost 10 bases to trimming and J lost 1 base, with 16 bases between them. The CDR3 has 14 amino acids. Germline values: CDR1 SGHAT, CDR2 FQNNGV.